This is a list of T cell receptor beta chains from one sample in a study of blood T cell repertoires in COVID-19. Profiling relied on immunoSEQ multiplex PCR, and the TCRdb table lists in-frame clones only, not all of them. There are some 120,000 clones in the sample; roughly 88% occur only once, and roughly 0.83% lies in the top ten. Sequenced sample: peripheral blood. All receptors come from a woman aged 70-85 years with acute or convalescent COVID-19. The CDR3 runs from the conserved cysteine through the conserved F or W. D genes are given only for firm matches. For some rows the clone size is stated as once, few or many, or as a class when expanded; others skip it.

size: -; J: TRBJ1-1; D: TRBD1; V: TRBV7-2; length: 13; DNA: TGTGCCAGCAGGACAGGGATTAACACTGAAGCTTTCTTT; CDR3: CASRTGINTEAFF
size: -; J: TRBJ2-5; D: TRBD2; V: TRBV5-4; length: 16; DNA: TGTGCCAGCAGCTTGGGACTAGCGGGAGAATGGGAGACCCAGTACTTC; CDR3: CASSLGLAGEWETQYF
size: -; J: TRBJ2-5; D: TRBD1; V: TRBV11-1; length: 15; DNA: TGTGCCAGCAGCCTCGGGACAGGGGGCGAAGAGACCCAGTACTTC; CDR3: CASSLGTGGEETQYF
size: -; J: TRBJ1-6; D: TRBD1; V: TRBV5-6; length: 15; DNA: TGTGCCAGCAGCTTCGACAGGGGGCATAATTCACCCCTCCACTTT; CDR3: CASSFDRGHNSPLHF
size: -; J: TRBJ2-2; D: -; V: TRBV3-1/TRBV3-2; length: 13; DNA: TGTGCCAGCAGCCCCTCGAACACCGGGGAGCTGTTTTTT; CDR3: CASSPSNTGELFF
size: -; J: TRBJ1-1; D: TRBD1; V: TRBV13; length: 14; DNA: TGTGCCAGCAGCTGGACAGGGAGGGCAACTGAAGCTTTCTTT; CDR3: CASSWTGRATEAFF
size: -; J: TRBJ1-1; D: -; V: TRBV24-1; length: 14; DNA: TGTGCCACAGCCCCAGGCAGGGCGGGAACTGAAGCTTTCTTT; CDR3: CATAPGRAGTEAFF
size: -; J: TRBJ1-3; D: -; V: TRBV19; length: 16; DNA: TGTGCCAGCTCAAGGGGCGACGGTATCTCTGGAAACACCATATATTTT; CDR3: CASSRGDGISGNTIYF
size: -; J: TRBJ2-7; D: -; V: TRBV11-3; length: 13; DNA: TGTGCCAGCAGCTTGACAGGGGAGGGCGAGCAGTACTTC; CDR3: CASSLTGEGEQYF
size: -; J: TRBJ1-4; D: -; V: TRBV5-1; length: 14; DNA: TGCGCCAGCAGCCAGACACAGAATAATGAAAAACTGTTTTTT; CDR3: CASSQTQNNEKLFF
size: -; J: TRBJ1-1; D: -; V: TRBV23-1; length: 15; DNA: TGCGCCAGCAGGCCCGCATCGGACGGGGACACTGAAGCTTTCTTT; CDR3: CASRPASDGDTEAFF
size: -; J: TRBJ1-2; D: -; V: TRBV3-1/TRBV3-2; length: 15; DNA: TGTGCCAGCAGCCAGGCAGGCCGAGGGAACTATGGCTACACCTTC; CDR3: CASSQAGRGNYGYTF
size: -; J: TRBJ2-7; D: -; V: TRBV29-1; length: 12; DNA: TGCAGCGTTGAAAGGGGAATCAACGAGCAGTACTTC; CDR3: CSVERGINEQYF
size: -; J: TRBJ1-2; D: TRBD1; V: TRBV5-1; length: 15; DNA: TGCGCCAGCAGCCAGGGACAGGGCGTACACTATGGCTACACCTTC; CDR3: CASSQGQGVHYGYTF
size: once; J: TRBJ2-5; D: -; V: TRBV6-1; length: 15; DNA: TGTGCCAGCAGTGAAATCAGGGGACCCCAAGAGACCCAGTACTTC; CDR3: CASSEIRGPQETQYF
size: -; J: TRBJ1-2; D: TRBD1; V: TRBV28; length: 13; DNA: TGTGCCAGCAGCCTAACCGGGACAGGGGGCTACACCTTC; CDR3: CASSLTGTGGYTF
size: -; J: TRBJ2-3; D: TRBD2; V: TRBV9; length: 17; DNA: TGTGCCAGCAGCGCGGAGGGACTAGCATACTCCACAGATACGCAGTATTTT; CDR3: CASSAEGLAYSTDTQYF
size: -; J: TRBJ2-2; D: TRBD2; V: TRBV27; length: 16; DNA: TGTGCCAGCAGTTTATCAGCGGGGATCAACACCGGGGAGCTGTTTTTT; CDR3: CASSLSAGINTGELFF
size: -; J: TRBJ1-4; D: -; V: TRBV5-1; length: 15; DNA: TGCGCCAGCAGCTTGTACGGGTCAACTAATGAAAAACTGTTTTTT; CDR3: CASSLYGSTNEKLFF
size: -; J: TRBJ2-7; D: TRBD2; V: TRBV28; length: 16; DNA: TGTGCCAGCAGTCGAGCGGGAGGGCCCCCAATTAGCGAGCAGTACTTC; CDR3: CASSRAGGPPISEQYF
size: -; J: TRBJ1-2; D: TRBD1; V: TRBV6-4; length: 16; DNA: TGTGCCAGCAGTGCATTCCCGGGACAGGGGGCAGGTGGCTACACCTTC; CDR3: CASSAFPGQGAGGYTF
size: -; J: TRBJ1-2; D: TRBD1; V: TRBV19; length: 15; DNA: TGTGCCAGTAGTTCACAGACAGGGGGCGACTATGGCTACACCTTC; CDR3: CASSSQTGGDYGYTF
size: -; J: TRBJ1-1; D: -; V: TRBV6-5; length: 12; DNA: TGTGCCAGCAGTTACTCGAGGGCTGAAGCTTTCTTT; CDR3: CASSYSRAEAFF
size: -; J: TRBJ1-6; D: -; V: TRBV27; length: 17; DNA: TGTGCCAGCAGTTTGTGGGTCCCGGGACTCAATAATTCACCCCTCCACTTT; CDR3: CASSLWVPGLNNSPLHF
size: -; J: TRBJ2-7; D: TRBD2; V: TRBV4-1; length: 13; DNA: TGCGCCAGCAGCCAGGCGACTAGCGGGAGACTGTACTTC; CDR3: CASSQATSGRLYF
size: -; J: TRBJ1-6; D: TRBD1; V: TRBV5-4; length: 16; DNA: TGTGCCAGCAGCTCCCCAGGGACAGGGATGAATTCACCCCTCCACTTT; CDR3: CASSSPGTGMNSPLHF
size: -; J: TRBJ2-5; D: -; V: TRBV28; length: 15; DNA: TGTGCCAGCAGTTGGGGTTCCAGGGCTGGGGAGACCCAGTACTTC; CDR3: CASSWGSRAGETQYF
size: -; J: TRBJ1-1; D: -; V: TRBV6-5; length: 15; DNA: TGTGCCAGCAAGGAGGAAGGGCGGGGGAACACTGAAGCTTTCTTT; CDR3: CASKEEGRGNTEAFF
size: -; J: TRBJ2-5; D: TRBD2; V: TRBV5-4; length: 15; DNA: TGTGCCAGCAGCATAGGACTAGCGGGGGAGGAGACCCAGTACTTC; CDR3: CASSIGLAGEETQYF
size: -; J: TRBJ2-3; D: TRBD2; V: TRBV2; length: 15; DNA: TGTGCCAGCAGTGACGGGGGGGCTGGTTCAGATACGCAGTATTTT; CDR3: CASSDGGAGSDTQYF
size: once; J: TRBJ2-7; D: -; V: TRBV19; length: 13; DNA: TGTGCCAGTAGTATTAGAGGTTCCCACGAGCAGTACTTC; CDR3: CASSIRGSHEQYF
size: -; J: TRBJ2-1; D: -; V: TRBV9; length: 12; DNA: TGTGCCAGCAGCCGGAGCGGCAATGAGCAGTTCTTC; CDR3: CASSRSGNEQFF
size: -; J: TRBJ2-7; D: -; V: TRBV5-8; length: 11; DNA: TGTGCCAGCAGCCCTGACAGGCGGCAGTACTTC; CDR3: CASSPDRRQYF
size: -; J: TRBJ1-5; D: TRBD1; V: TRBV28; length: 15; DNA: TGTGCCAGCAGGTACCGGGACAGGGCAGGGCAGCCCCAGCATTTT; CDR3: CASRYRDRAGQPQHF
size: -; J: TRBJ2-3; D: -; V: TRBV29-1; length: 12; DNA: TGCAGCCTCCGGACAGCTGAGGATACGCAGTATTTT; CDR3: CSLRTAEDTQYF
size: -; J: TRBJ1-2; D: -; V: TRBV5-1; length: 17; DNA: TGCGCCAGCAGCCCGGCCGCCCGGGAAACCAAGGAGTATGGCTACACCTTC; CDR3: CASSPAARETKEYGYTF
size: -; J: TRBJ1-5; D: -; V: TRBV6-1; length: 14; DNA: TGTGCCAGCAGTGAAAAGGGGAGGGATCAGCCCCAGCATTTT; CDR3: CASSEKGRDQPQHF
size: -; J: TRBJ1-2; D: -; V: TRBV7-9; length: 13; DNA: TGTGCCAGCAGCTCAGGACAGAGATATGGCTACACCTTC; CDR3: CASSSGQRYGYTF
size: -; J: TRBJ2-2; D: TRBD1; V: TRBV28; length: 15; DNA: TGTGCCAGCAGTCGTCCAGGGGGCAGAACCGGGGAGCTGTTTTTT; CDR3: CASSRPGGRTGELFF
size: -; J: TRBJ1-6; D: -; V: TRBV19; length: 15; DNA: TGTGCCAGTACCGATTCGGCGGGAGGACCTTCACCCCTCCACTTT; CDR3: CASTDSAGGPSPLHF
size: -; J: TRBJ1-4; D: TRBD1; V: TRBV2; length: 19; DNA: TGTGCCAGCAGTGCGCCGTCTAAGGGACAGGGGGCTGTCAATGAAAAACTGTTTTTT; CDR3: CASSAPSKGQGAVNEKLFF
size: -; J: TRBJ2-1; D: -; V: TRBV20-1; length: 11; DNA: TGCAGTGCTAGTACCCGGGAGGAGCAGTTCTTC; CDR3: CSASTREEQFF
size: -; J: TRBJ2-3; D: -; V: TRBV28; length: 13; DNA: TGTGCCAGCGGTAGCGGAAACACAGATACGCAGTATTTT; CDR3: CASGSGNTDTQYF
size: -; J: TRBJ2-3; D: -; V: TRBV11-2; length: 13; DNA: TGTGCCAGCAGCTTGGGGCTGAGGGATACGCAGTATTTT; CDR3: CASSLGLRDTQYF
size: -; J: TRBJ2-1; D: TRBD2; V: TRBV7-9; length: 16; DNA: TGTGCCAGCAGCTTACTCCGACTAGCGGGGGACAATGAGCAGTTCTTC; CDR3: CASSLLRLAGDNEQFF
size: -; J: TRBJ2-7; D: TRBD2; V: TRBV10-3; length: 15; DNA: TGTGCCATCAGTGAGACTAGCGGGGGATCCTACGAGCAGTACTTC; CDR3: CAISETSGGSYEQYF
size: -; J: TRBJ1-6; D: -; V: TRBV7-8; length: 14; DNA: TGTGCCAGCAGCTTAGGGAATCAGGATTCACCCCTCCACTTT; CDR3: CASSLGNQDSPLHF